The 2 T cell receptor beta chains given below trace back to one sample, sequenced in a study of identifying expanded T cells in peripheral blood. The table came from immunoSEQ multiplex PCR; TCRdb's copy has only in-frame clones and leaves some out. The sample includes around 60,000 clones, approximately 82% of them seen just once. The source material was blood. Receptors originate from a person between 18 and 75 years old in good health.

This clone was found many times. Other DNA sequences from this sample encode an identical CDR3 as well. V usage is TRBV7-6 and J usage is TRBJ2-5; 7 nucleotides line up with TRBD2. Germline V gene sequence: CDR1 SGHVS, CDR2 FNYEAQ. With 5 bases clipped from V and 2 bases from J, the junction kept 2 bases outside the gene matches. The CDR3 runs 13 residues. Here the CDR3 reads CASSRGRQETQYF. As DNA, the CDR3 is TGTGCCAGCAGCCGCGGGAGACAAGAGACCCAGTACTTC.

The DNA for the CDR3 is TGTGCCAGCAGCTTAATTTCGGGAGACAGCACTAACTATGGCTACACCTTC. This translates into CASSLISGDSTNYGYTF. This chain links TRBV11-2 with TRBJ1-2, with a possible D match to TRBD1 (5 bases). V lost 2 bases and J lost 0, with 16 bases in between. CDR1 and CDR2 from the germline V gene are SGHAT and FQNNGV. The CDR3 is 17 amino acids.